A single sample gave rise to the 21 T cell receptor beta chains below, sequenced in a study of blood T cell repertoires in COVID-19. Produced via immunoSEQ multiplex PCR; TCRdb's table is partial and in-frame only. This table has roughly 150,000 clones, 84% appearing once. The material sequenced was PBMCs or T cells enriched from blood (not recorded which). These receptors all come from a woman between 18 and 30 years old who had been exposed to COVID-19.

In its sample, this clone was seen once. The chain links TRBV19 to TRBJ2-2; 12 nucleotides align to TRBD1. V shed 1 base and J 7 bases; nucleotides not matched to a gene: 4. CDR3 length: 16 amino acids. CDR1 is LNHDA, CDR2 SQIVND, per germline (reference sequence). The CDR3 loop is CASSIGGTGGFGELFF. The CDR3 bases are TGTGCCAGTAGTATAGGGGGGACAGGGGGCTTCGGGGAGCTGTTTTTT.

The chain employs TRBV9 and TRBJ2-1, with D perhaps matching TRBD2 (5 bases). The CDR3 has 15 amino acids. Deletions cut 3 bases from V and 9 bases from J, with 19 bases between. In germline, CDR1 is SGDLS, CDR2 YYNGEE. The CDR3 DNA sequence: TGTGCCAGCAGCGCCTTCTCAGCGGCTGCGGTTGAGCAGTTCTTC. It is translated as CASSAFSAAAVEQFF. Full variable domain (remainder filled in from reference TRBV9 and TRBJ2-1): DSGVTQTPKHLITATGQRVTLRCSPRSGDLSVYWYQQSLDQGLQFLIQYYNGEERAKGNILERFSAQQFPDLHSELNLSSLELGDSALYFCASSAFSAAAVEQFFGPGTRLTVL.

The V and J genes are TRBV6-5 and TRBJ1-1, with 9 bases lining up with TRBD1. CDR1 is MNHEY, CDR2 SVGAGI, per germline. V gave up 6 bases and J gave up 1 base; unmatched junction bases: 3. This CDR3 has 14 amino acids. CDR3 DNA sequence: TGTGCCAGCAGACCGGACAGGGGGAACACTGAAGCTTTCTTT. It specifies CASRPDRGNTEAFF.

The chain has TRBV4-1 and TRBJ1-3; 7 bases line up with TRBD1. The V and J ends lost 4 bases and 0 bases, in that order; junction bases with no gene match: 6. The CDR3 totals 16 residues. Germline V gene data show CDR1 as MGHRA and CDR2 as YSYEKL. CDR3 sequence (DNA): TGCGCCAGCAGCCCCTGGGACAGCGCCTCTGGAAACACCATATATTTT. It encodes CASSPWDSASGNTIYF.

The V gene is TRBV7-9, the J gene TRBJ1-4; TRBD1 might be the D (6 bases). This CDR3 contains 14 residues. V lost 6 bases and J lost 4, with 12 bases in between. The V gene's germline CDR1 is SEHNR and CDR2 FQNEAQ (reference sequence). Here the CDR3 reads CASRTHRDNEKLFF. CDR3 in DNA: TGTGCCAGCAGGACCCACAGGGATAATGAAAAACTGTTTTTT.

The genes are TRBV7-2 and TRBJ2-1; D gene ambiguous. CDR1 is SGHTA and CDR2 is FQGNSA in the germline V gene. The germline V and J ends were trimmed by 5 bases and 7 bases, with 6 bases remaining between them. The CDR3 sequence is 11 residues long. The CDR3 spells CASSPRNEQFF. CDR3 bases: TGTGCCAGCAGCCCGAGGAATGAGCAGTTCTTC.

The CDR3 reads CAWTRHSNQPQHF. In DNA, the CDR3 is TGTGCCTGGACTCGACATAGCAATCAGCCCCAGCATTTT. The gene calls are TRBV30 and TRBJ1-5, with D unresolved. Trimming stripped 4 bases from V and 0 bases from J, with 7 bases between. The CDR3 is made up of 13 amino acids. Germline-derived CDR1 and CDR2 are GTSNPN and SVGIG (reference sequence).

This rearrangement joins TRBV2 to TRBJ2-7; D not resolved. Between the trimmed V and J ends, which lost 7 bases and 5 bases, there was a span of 12 bases. Per the germline V gene, CDR1 is SNHLY and CDR2 is FYNNEI. The CDR3 has 12 residues. The CDR3 sequence is CASTPASDEQYF. Here the CDR3 DNA reads TGTGCCAGCACCCCCGCCTCGGACGAGCAGTACTTC.

The table lists this clone with a count of one. The genes are TRBV9 and TRBJ1-1, with D perhaps TRBD1 (5 bases). Trimming took off 2 bases at V and 1 base at J, with 9 bases between the two ends. CDR3 size: 14 residues. Looked up from germline, CDR1 is SGDLS and CDR2 is YYNGEE. The CDR3 region is CASSVTTGNTEAFF. In nucleotides, the CDR3 is TGTGCCAGCAGCGTGACCACAGGGAACACTGAAGCTTTCTTT.

The chain joins TRBV5-6 to TRBJ2-7; D possibly corresponds to TRBD1 (5 bases). The V gene's germline CDR1 is SGHDT and CDR2 YYEEEE. The CDR3 spans 14 residues. V lost 1 base and J 7 bases, leaving 15 bases between the germline ends. CDR3 DNA: TGTGCCAGCAGCTTGACAGGTCTCGAGAGGGAGCAGTACTTC. Its protein product is CASSLTGLEREQYF.

The chain carries TRBV2 and TRBJ1-1; 8 nucleotides agree with TRBD1. V dropped 6 bases and J dropped 6; count of bases not matched to a gene: 6. The CDR3 loop spans 13 amino acids. Per the germline V gene, CDR1 is SNHLY and CDR2 is FYNNEI. The CDR3: CASRLGTGPEAFF. The CDR3 bases are TGTGCCAGCAGACTTGGGACAGGCCCTGAAGCTTTCTTT.

This chain connects TRBV7-9 to TRBJ2-7; TRBD2 might be the D (6 bases). The CDR3 is 17 residues long. Trimming left V 5 bases short and J 4 bases short, with 24 bases between. Germline V lookup: CDR1 SEHNR, CDR2 FQNEAQ (reference sequence). CDR3 sequence: CASSPSYGPGTSYEQYF. CDR3 in DNA: TGTGCCAGCAGCCCCTCTTACGGACCAGGGACTTCGTACGAGCAGTACTTC. The whole variable domain, remainder taken from reference TRBV7-9 and TRBJ2-7, is DTGVSQNPRHKITKRGQNVTFRCDPISEHNRLYWYRQTLGQGPEFLTYFQNEAQLEKSRLLSDRFSAERPKGSFSTLEIQRTEQGDSAMYLCASSPSYGPGTSYEQYFGPGTRLTVT.

The chain has TRBV10-3 and TRBJ1-1, with D unresolved. Trimming removed 3 bases from V and 1 base from J, with 6 bases in between. The germline gives CDR1 ENHRY, CDR2 SYGVKD. The CDR3 extends over 13 amino acids. The CDR3 DNA reads TGTGCCATCAGTGATAGAACGAACACTGAAGCTTTCTTT. Its protein product is CAISDRTNTEAFF.

CDR3: CASRPTGREHRDTQYF. Written as DNA, the CDR3 is TGTGCCAGCAGGCCCACAGGGAGGGAGCATAGAGATACGCAGTATTTT. V is TRBV28 and J is TRBJ2-3; possible D gene TRBD2, 7 bases. Germline loops: CDR1 MDHEN, CDR2 SYDVKM. V was cut by 6 bases and J by 5 bases, with 21 bases left in between. This CDR3 is built from 16 residues.

The V gene is TRBV19, the J gene TRBJ2-4; D might be TRBD1 (5 bases). Germline V gene data show CDR1 as LNHDA and CDR2 as SQIVND (reference sequence). V was trimmed by 3 bases and J by 4 bases, leaving 19 bases between them. CDR3 length: 17 residues. The DNA of the CDR3 is TGTGCCAGTAGTATGTGGGGCAGGATGAACCAAAAAAACATTCAGTACTTC. Its protein product is CASSMWGRMNQKNIQYF.

V is TRBV30 and J is TRBJ1-2, with D possibly TRBD1 on 5 matching bases. The germline gives CDR1 GTSNPN, CDR2 SVGIG (reference sequence). Trimming removed 2 bases at V and 2 bases at J, with 9 bases between. CDR3 length equals 13 residues. This CDR3 reads CAWSSRVNYGYTF. The CDR3 DNA reads as TGTGCCTGGAGTTCCAGGGTAAACTATGGCTACACCTTC.

The V and J genes are TRBV10-3 and TRBJ2-2; no clear D. Germline CDR1 and CDR2: ENHRY and SYGVKD. V was trimmed by 7 bases and J by 9 bases, leaving 15 bases between them. This CDR3 spans 13 amino acids. The CDR3 region has the DNA TGTGCCATCACGAGGCCGAAGATCAGGGAGCTGTTTTTT. It translates to CAITRPKIRELFF.

The chain joins TRBV12-3 or TRBV12-4 to TRBJ2-2; D possibly corresponds to TRBD1 (5 bases). The ends were cut back, 4 bases at V and 12 bases at J, with 12 bases in the middle. CDR3 length: 12 amino acids. In DNA form, the CDR3 reads TGTGCCAGCAGTTCGACATTGGGGCAGCTGTTTTTT. This sequence encodes CASSSTLGQLFF.

The rearrangement uses TRBV4-2 and TRBJ1-2; a weak D match, TRBD1 (6 bases). The CDR3 runs to 15 residues. Per the germline V gene, CDR1 is LGHNA and CDR2 is YNFKEQ. The V gene lost 1 base and the J gene lost 1 base, with 10 bases spanning the gap. The chain's CDR3 is CASSQATGHNYGYTF. As DNA, the CDR3 is TGTGCCAGCAGCCAAGCGACAGGCCATAACTATGGCTACACCTTC.

V is TRBV27 and J is TRBJ2-1; D not resolved. Germline-derived CDR1 and CDR2 are MNHEY and SMNVEV (reference sequence). CDR3 length equals 11 residues. The V and J ends lost 2 bases and 12 bases respectively, with 8 bases between them. As DNA, the CDR3 is TGTGCCAGCAGTTTAGGCGGAAGGCAGTTCTTC. It translates to CASSLGGRQFF.

This clone was recorded a few times. V usage is TRBV11-2 and J usage is TRBJ2-5, with D perhaps matching TRBD1 (6 bases). Trimming took 5 bases from V and 8 from J, leaving 15 bases between them. Per the germline V gene, CDR1 is SGHAT and CDR2 is FQNNGV. This CDR3 spans 13 amino acids. DNA for the CDR3: TGTGCCAGCAGCAAGCAGGGGATCGAAACCCAGTACTTC. Residues: CASSKQGIETQYF.